A single TCR beta chain is shown here with its context. Its matching antigen is unknown. Libraries were prepared by immunoSEQ multiplex PCR; TCRdb keeps only in-frame clonotypes and omits some of them. The repertoire holds 2 million to 2.5 million clones, with approximately 95% as singletons. In germline, CDR1 is MGHRA, CDR2 YSYEKL. This CDR3 region has 15 residues. V was shortened by 0 bases and J by 2 bases, with 8 bases between the two germline ends. The source of the sample is a study of shared clonotypes between healthy human individuals. Looking at the study overall: Participating donors consisted of two women and a few men aged 18 to 49.

Study-wide findings and caveats: Sampling covered blood only; tissue repertoires likely differ. In several donors, approximately 5% of naive CD4 clonotypes appeared in common.

The sequenced sample consisted of naive CD4+ T cells from PBMCs. Regarding subset: CD45RA+ positively selected. The receptor comes from a man aged 18 to 35 in good health. Some clones in this sample may be carry-over from other donors' samples. This chain connects TRBV4-1 to TRBJ1-5; D unclear. CDR3 protein: CASSQDDPGNQPQHF. CDR3 DNA: TGCGCCAGCAGCCAAGATGACCCAGGCAATCAGCCCCAGCATTTT.